These T cell receptor beta chains were read from a single sample in a study of shared clonotypes between healthy human individuals. TCRdb's copy holds only in-frame clones and misses some; the assay was immunoSEQ multiplex PCR. The sample lists 2.3 million or so clones; 80% to 95% were seen once. Input material: naive CD4+ T cells from PBMCs. These receptors were taken from a young man in good health. Some clones in this sample may be carry-over from other donors' samples. The CDR3 runs from the conserved cysteine through the conserved F or W. The D gene is left open where the match is weak. The size of a clone is reported for some rows only, either as once, few or many, or as a class for expanded clones.

.,TRBJ2-7,.,TRBV5-1,TGCGCCAGCAGCTTGGGGTCCCCAGGGAAGTGGAGGTCCTACGAGCAGTACTTC,CASSLGSPGKWRSYEQYF
TRBD1,TRBJ1-5,.,TRBV28,TGTGCCAGCATCGCAGGGGACAGAAACTATCAGCCCCAGCATTTT,CASIAGDRNYQPQHF
TRBD1,TRBJ1-1,once,TRBV18,TGTGCCAGCTCACCGCCGACAGGGATGAACACTGAAGCTTTCTTT,CASSPPTGMNTEAFF
TRBD2,TRBJ2-7,.,TRBV15,TGTGCCACCAGCAGAGGACTAGCGGGAGGGTACGAGCAGTACTTC,CATSRGLAGGYEQYF
.,TRBJ2-1,.,TRBV7-9,TGTGCCAGCAGCTTGTCGTACAATGAGCAGTTCTTC,CASSLSYNEQFF
.,TRBJ2-1,.,TRBV4-1,TGCGCCAGCAGCCAAGACGGGAGCGCAAGCTCCTACAATGAGCAGTTCTTC,CASSQDGSASSYNEQFF
.,TRBJ1-3,.,TRBV28,TGTGCCAGCAGCCCCCTTGGAGCGGTAAACACCATATATTTT,CASSPLGAVNTIYF
TRBD1,TRBJ1-1,.,TRBV28,TGTGCCAGCAATAGGGGGCGGGCTGAAGCTTTCTTT,CASNRGRAEAFF
.,TRBJ1-4,.,TRBV5-8,TGTGCCAGCAGTAAAAAACGGTTATTTGAAAAACTGTTTTTT,CASSKKRLFEKLFF
TRBD1,TRBJ2-2,.,TRBV7-9,TGTGCCAGCAGCCCGACAGGGGGCAGGAGCACCGGGGAGCTGTTTTTT,CASSPTGGRSTGELFF
.,TRBJ2-2,few,TRBV2,TGTGCCAGCAGTCTCGCCGGGGAGCTGTTTTTT,CASSLAGELFF
.,TRBJ1-4,once,TRBV27,TGTGCCAGCAGGGATACAGGGACGGGGTATGAAAAACTGTTTTTT,CASRDTGTGYEKLFF
TRBD2,TRBJ2-3,.,TRBV28,TGTGCCAGCAGTTCCCCGGGGGGGGGCGCAGGTAAAGATACGCAGTATTTT,CASSSPGGGAGKDTQYF
TRBD2,TRBJ2-1,.,TRBV19,TGTGCCAGTAGTATTTGGGCGGGAGCGTCCTACAATGAGCAGTTCTTC,CASSIWAGASYNEQFF
TRBD2,TRBJ2-1,.,TRBV5-1,TGCGCCAGCAGCGGGTTGGCGGGGGATTCCTACAATGAGCAGTTCTTC,CASSGLAGDSYNEQFF
TRBD2,TRBJ2-3,.,TRBV5-1,TGCGCCAGCAGCCCCCGGGGGGGGGTTCCAGATACGCAGTATTTT,CASSPRGGVPDTQYF
TRBD1,TRBJ2-3,.,TRBV28,TGTGCCAGCAGGTACCGGGACAGGGCCTTAGATACGCAGTATTTT,CASRYRDRALDTQYF